This record concerns one T cell receptor (beta chain) sequence. Participants' reported clinical history set cohort assignment. Two consecutive negative NP/OP PCR tests, clearance, or resolved symptoms defined Cohort 3 recovery. J was trimmed by 0 bases and V by 2 bases; bases with no gene match: 5. The CDR3 extends over 16 amino acids. CDR1 and CDR2 from the germline V gene are MNHEY and SVGAGI. The data are from a study of blood T cell repertoires in COVID-19. Background on the study: Material from acute and convalescent COVID-19 was sourced from the United States, Italy and Spain. Sample material is recorded as cDNA or gDNA derived from T cells, B-cell-depleted T cells, or PBMCs.

This table comes from immunoSEQ multiplex PCR, and its TCRdb copy is limited to in-frame clones, with some not included. The table records fewer than 450,000 clones, around 89% of them present only once. The J gene is TRBJ1-2, the V gene TRBV6-5; 8 bases match TRBD1. What was sequenced was PBMCs or T cells enriched from blood (not recorded which). This TCR derives from a woman in her late teens or twenties who had recovered from COVID-19. The CDR3 region has the DNA TGTGCCAGCAGTTACGCAGGGGGCAGGGCTAACTATGGCTACACCTTC. Protein: CASSYAGGRANYGYTF.